This TCR beta chain was recovered during a study of cytomegalovirus exposure and HLA in healthy donors. Study-wide results and caveats: An Asian-associated ancestry cluster reportedly showed fewer N-insertions than the approximately 650-donor mean in a later analysis. Approximately 18,000 TCR beta sequences were associated with HLA alleles at 0.05 false discovery rate in a later analysis.

Primers included in the PCR were 60 Vbeta and 13 Jbeta primers. The method was immunoSEQ multiplex PCR; TCRdb's version includes in-frame clones alone and lacks a portion of them. The data contain roughly 190,000 clones, around 86% of them singletons. As to this clone: The target antigen is unknown.

The V gene end was trimmed by 10 bases and the J gene end by 7 bases; junction bases not matched to a gene: 18. In germline, CDR1 is SEHNR, CDR2 FQNEAQ (reference sequence). The length of the CDR3 is 16 residues. The chain employs TRBV7-9 and TRBJ1-4, with 7 bases identical to TRBD1. This TCR was sampled from a man aged 25-45 years in good health and CMV-seronegative. The sequenced material came from PBMCs. The CDR3 nucleotides read TGTGCCATCCCAGGGGCAAGGGGGCTTTATGGTGAAAAACTGTTTTTT. This encodes CAIPGARGLYGEKLFF.